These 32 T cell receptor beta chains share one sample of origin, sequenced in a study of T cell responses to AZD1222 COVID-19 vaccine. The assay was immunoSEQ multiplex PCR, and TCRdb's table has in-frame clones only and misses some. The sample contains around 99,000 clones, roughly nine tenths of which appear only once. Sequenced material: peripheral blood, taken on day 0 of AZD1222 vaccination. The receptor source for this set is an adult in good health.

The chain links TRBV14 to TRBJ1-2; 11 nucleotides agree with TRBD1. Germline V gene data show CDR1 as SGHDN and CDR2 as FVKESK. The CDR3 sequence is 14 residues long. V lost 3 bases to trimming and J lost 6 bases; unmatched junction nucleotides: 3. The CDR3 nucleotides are TGTGCCAGCAGCCACGCGGGACAGGGGGATGGCTACACCTTC. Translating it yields CASSHAGQGDGYTF.

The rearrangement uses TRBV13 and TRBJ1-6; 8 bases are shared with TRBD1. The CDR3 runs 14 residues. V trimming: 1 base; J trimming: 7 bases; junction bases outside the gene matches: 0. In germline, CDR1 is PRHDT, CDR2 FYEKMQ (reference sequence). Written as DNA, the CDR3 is TGTGCCAGCAGCTTAGACAGGGGGAATTCACCCCTCCACTTT. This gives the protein CASSLDRGNSPLHF. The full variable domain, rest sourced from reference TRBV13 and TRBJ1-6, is AAGVIQSPRHLIKEKRETATLKCYPIPRHDTVYWYQQGPGQDPQFLISFYEKMQSDKGSIPDRFSAQQFSDYHSELNMSSLELGDSALYFCASSLDRGNSPLHFGNGTRLTVT.

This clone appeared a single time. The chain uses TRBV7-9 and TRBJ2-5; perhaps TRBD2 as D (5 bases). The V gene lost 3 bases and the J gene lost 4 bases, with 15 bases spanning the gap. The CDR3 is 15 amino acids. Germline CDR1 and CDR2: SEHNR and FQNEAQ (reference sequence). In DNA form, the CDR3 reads TGTGCCAGCAGCTTTTGGGAGTTCCTCCGAGAGACCCAGTACTTC. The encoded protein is CASSFWEFLRETQYF. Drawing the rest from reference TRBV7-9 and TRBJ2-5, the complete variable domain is DTGVSQNPRHKITKRGQNVTFRCDPISEHNRLYWYRQTLGQGPEFLTYFQNEAQLEKSRLLSDRFSAERPKGSFSTLEIQRTEQGDSAMYLCASSFWEFLRETQYFGPGTRLLVL.

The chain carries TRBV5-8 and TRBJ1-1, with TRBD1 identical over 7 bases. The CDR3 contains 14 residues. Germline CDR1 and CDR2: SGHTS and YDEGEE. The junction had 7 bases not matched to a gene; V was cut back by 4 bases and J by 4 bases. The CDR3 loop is CASSPQRGPTEAFF. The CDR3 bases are TGTGCCAGCAGCCCGCAGAGGGGGCCCACTGAAGCTTTCTTT.

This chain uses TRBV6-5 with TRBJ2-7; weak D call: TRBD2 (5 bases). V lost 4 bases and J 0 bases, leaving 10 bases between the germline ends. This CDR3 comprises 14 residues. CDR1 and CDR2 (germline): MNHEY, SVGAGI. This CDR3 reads CASSSRRDSYEQYF. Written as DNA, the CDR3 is TGTGCCAGCAGTTCGCGACGGGACTCCTACGAGCAGTACTTC.

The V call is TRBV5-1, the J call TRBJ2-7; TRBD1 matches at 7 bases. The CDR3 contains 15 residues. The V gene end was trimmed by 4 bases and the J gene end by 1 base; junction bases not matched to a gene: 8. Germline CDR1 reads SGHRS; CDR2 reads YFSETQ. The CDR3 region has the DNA TGCGCCAGCAGCGCAAACAGGGGCGGATCCTACGAGCAGTACTTC. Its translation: CASSANRGGSYEQYF. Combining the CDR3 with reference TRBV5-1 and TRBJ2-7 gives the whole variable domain KAGVTQTPRYLIKTRGQQVTLSCSPISGHRSVSWYQQTPGQGLQFLFEYFSETQRNKGNFPGRFSGRQFSNSRSEMNVSTLELGDSALYLCASSANRGGSYEQYFGPGTRLTVT.

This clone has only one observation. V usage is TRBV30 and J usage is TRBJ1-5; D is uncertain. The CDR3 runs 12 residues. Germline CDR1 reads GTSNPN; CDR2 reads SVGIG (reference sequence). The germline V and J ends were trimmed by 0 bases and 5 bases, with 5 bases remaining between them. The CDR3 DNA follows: TGTGCCTGGAGTGTACCGTATCAGCCCCAGCATTTT. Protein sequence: CAWSVPYQPQHF.

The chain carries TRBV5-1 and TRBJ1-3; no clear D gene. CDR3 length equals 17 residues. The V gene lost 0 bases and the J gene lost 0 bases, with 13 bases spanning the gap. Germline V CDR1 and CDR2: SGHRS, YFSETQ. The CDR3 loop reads CASSLGDRVSSGNTIYF. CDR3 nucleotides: TGCGCCAGCAGCTTGGGGGATAGGGTGAGCTCTGGAAACACCATATATTTT.

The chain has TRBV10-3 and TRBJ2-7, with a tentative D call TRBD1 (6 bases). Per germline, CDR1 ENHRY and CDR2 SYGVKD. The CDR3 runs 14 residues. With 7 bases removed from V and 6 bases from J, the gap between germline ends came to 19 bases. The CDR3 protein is CAIKAGDPSGEQYF. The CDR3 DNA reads TGTGCCATCAAAGCAGGGGATCCCTCTGGCGAGCAGTACTTC.

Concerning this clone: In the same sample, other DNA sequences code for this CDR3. CDR3 in amino acids: CASTGGLYEQYF. CDR3 in DNA: TGTGCCTCCACAGGGGGACTCTACGAGCAGTACTTC. The rearrangement joins TRBV28 to TRBJ2-7; TRBD1 matches at 8 bases. Per germline, CDR1 MDHEN and CDR2 SYDVKM. J gave up 3 bases and V 11 bases, and 6 bases lay outside the gene matches. The CDR3 is 12 amino acids. Drawing the rest from reference TRBV28 and TRBJ2-7, the complete variable domain is DVKVTQSSRYLVKRTGEKVFLECVQDMDHENMFWYRQDPGLGLRLIYFSYDVKMKEKGDIPEGYSVSREKKERFSLILESASTNQTSMYLCASTGGLYEQYFGPGTRLTVT.

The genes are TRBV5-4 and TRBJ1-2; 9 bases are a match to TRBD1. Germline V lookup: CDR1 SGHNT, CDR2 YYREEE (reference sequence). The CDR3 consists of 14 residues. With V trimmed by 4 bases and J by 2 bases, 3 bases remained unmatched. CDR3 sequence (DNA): TGTGCCAGCAGCCGGGACAGGGTAAACTATGGCTACACCTTC. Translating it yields CASSRDRVNYGYTF.

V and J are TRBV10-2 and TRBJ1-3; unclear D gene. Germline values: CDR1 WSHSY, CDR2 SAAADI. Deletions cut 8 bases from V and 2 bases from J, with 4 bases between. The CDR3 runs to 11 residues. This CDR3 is CASATGNTIYF. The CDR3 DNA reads TGCGCCAGCGCGACTGGAAACACCATATATTTT.

CDR3: CAWSENGYTF. DNA of the CDR3: TGTGCCTGGAGTGAAAATGGCTACACCTTC. The chain carries TRBV30 and TRBJ1-2; no reliable D call. The V gene lost 1 base and the J gene lost 6 bases, with 3 bases spanning the gap. Germline-derived CDR1 and CDR2 are GTSNPN and SVGIG (reference sequence). The CDR3 runs to 10 residues.

The CDR3 DNA reads as TGTGCCAGCAGCGACCCCTCAGGGGGCGGCTACACCTTC. Translation gives CASSDPSGGGYTF. V is TRBV7-9 and J is TRBJ1-2, with 8 bases that match TRBD1. The CDR3 has 13 amino acids. The germline V gene has CDR1 SEHNR and CDR2 FQNEAQ (reference sequence). Trimming took 5 bases from V and 8 from J; bases not matched to a gene: 7.

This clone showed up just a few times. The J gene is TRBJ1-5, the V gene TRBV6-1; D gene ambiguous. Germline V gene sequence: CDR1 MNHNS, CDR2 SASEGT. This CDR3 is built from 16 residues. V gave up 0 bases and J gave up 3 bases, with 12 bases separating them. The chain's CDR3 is CASSEARVSFNQPQHF. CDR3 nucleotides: TGTGCCAGCAGTGAAGCGCGAGTGAGTTTCAATCAGCCCCAGCATTTT.

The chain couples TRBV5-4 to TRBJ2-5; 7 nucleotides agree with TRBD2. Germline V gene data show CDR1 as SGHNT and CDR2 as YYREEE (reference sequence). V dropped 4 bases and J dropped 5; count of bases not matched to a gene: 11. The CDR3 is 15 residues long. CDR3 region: CASSVRIQGGETQYF. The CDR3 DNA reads TGTGCCAGCAGCGTCCGAATCCAGGGAGGGGAGACCCAGTACTTC.

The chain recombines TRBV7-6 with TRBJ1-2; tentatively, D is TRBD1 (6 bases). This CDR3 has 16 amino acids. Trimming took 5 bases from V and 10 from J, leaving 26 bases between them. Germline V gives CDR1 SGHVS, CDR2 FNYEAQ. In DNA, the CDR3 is TGTGCCAGCAGCCCGAATGGAGGGGACACACGGAGGAACTACACCTTC. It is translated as CASSPNGGDTRRNYTF.

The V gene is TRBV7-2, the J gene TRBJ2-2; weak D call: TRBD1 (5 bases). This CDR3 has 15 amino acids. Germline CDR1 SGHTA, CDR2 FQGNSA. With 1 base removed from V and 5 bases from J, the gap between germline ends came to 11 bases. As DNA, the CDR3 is TGTGCCAGCAGCTTAGACGGCAGGGCAACCGGGGAGCTGTTTTTT. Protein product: CASSLDGRATGELFF.

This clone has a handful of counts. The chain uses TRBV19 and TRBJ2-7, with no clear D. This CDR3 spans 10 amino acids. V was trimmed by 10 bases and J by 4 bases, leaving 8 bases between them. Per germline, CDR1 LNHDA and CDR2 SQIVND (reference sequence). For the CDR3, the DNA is TGTGCCAACGCCGAGTACGAGCAGTACTTC. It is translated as CANAEYEQYF.

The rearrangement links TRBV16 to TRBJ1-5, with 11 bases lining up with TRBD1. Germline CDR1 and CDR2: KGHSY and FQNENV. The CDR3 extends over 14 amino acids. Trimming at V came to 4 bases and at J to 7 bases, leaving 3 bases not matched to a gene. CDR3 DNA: TGTGCCAGCAGCCCCGGGACAGGGGGACAGCCCCAGCATTTT. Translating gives CASSPGTGGQPQHF.

The CDR3 protein is CASSAGTSVTSYEQYF. The CDR3 region has the DNA TGTGCCAGCTCAGCCGGGACTAGCGTAACCTCCTACGAGCAGTACTTC. The rearrangement uses TRBV18 and TRBJ2-7, with TRBD2 matching 10 bases. CDR1 is KGHSH and CDR2 is LQKENI in the germline V gene. The CDR3 is made up of 16 amino acids. V shed 5 bases and J 0 bases; nucleotides not matched to a gene: 7.

This CDR3 reads CASSPGLAGRSTYEQYF. The DNA of the CDR3 is TGTGCCAGTAGTCCCGGGTTAGCGGGGCGTAGCACCTACGAGCAGTACTTC. The chain combines TRBV19 with TRBJ2-7; 8 nucleotides line up with TRBD2. The CDR3 is 17 amino acids. V was clipped by 5 bases and J by 2 bases; unmatched bases: 14. Germline V gives CDR1 LNHDA, CDR2 SQIVND (reference sequence).

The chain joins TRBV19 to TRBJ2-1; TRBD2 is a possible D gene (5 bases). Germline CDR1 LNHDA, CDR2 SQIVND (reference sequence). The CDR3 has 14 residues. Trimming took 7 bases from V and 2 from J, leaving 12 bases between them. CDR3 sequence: CASNEGLAYNEQFF. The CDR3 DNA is TGTGCCAGTAATGAAGGACTTGCCTACAATGAGCAGTTCTTC. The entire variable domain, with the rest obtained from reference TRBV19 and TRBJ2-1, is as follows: DGGITQSPKYLFRKEGQNVTLSCEQNLNHDAMYWYRQDPGQGLRLIYYSQIVNDFQKGDIAEGYSVSREKKESFPLTVTSAQKNPTAFYLCASNEGLAYNEQFFGPGTRLTVL.

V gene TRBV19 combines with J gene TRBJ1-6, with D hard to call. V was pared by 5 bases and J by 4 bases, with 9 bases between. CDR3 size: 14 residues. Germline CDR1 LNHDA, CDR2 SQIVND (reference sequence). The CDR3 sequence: CASSETYYNSPLHF. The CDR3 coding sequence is TGTGCCAGTAGTGAGACGTATTATAATTCACCCCTCCACTTT.

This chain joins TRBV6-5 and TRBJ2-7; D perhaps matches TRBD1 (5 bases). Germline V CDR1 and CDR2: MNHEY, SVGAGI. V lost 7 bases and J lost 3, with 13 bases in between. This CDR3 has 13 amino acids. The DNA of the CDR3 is TGTGCCAGCACCTTGGACGGACACTACGAGCAGTACTTC. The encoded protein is CASTLDGHYEQYF.

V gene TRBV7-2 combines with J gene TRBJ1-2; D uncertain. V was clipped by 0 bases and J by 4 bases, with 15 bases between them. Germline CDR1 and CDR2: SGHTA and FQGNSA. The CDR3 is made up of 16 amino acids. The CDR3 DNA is TGTGCCAGCAGCTTAGCGGTCCGGGGTGAGGCCTATGGCTACACCTTC. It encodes CASSLAVRGEAYGYTF.

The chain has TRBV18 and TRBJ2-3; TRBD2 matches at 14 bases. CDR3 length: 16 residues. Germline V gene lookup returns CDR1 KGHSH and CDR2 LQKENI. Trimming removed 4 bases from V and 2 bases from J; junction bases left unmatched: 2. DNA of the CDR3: TGTGCCAGCTCACGGACTAGCGGGGGGTCCACAGATACGCAGTATTTT. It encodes CASSRTSGGSTDTQYF.

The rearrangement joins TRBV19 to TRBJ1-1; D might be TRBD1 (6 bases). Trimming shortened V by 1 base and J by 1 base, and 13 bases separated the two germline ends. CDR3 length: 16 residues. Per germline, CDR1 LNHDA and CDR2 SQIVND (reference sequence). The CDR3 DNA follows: TGTGCCAGTAGTATAGGTGGGGGCAAGGGGAACACTGAAGCTTTCTTT. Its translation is CASSIGGGKGNTEAFF.

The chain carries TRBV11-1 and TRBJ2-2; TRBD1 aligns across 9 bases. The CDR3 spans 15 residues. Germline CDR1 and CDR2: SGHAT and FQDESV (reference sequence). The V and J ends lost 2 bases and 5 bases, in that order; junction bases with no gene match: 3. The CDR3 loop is CASSLIGTGTGELFF. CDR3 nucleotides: TGTGCCAGCAGCTTAATTGGGACAGGGACCGGGGAGCTGTTTTTT.

The CDR3 nucleotides are TGTGCCAGCCTTTCACGAAGGGGGCTTGGTCAGCCCCAGCATTTT. This codes for CASLSRRGLGQPQHF. This sequence joins TRBV6-5 and TRBJ1-5, with 7 nucleotides matching TRBD1. Unmatched junction bases numbered 13, after V lost 8 bases and J lost 6 bases. The V gene's germline CDR1 is MNHEY and CDR2 SVGAGI. This CDR3 spans 15 amino acids.

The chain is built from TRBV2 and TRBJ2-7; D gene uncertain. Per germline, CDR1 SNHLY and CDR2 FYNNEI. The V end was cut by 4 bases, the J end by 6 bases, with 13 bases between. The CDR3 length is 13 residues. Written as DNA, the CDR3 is TGTGCCAGCAGTGGTTACCAGGCCGGCGAGCAGTACTTC. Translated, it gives CASSGYQAGEQYF.

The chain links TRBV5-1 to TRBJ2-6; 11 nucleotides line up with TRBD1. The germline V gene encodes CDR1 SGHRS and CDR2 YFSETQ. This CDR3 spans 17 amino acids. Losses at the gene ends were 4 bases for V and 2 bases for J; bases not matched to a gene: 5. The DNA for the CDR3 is TGCGCCAGCAGCAGTGGACAGGGGGCGGCTGGGGCCAACGTCCTGACTTTC. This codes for CASSSGQGAAGANVLTF.